The entry that follows covers one TCR beta chain sequence. Naivety among CD8 cells was defined by CD45RO negativity and positive CCR7 selection, thereby excluding terminally differentiated effector memory CD45RA+ cells. The data stem from a study of shared clonotypes between healthy human individuals. Study-level background: A couple of female and a few male donors aged 18 to 49 were enrolled.

Generated by immunoSEQ multiplex PCR, the TCRdb table keeps only in-frame clones and is missing some. The sample has around 2,000,000 clones, 90% to 95% seen once; the top ten hold 1.5% to 2%. With 6 bases removed from V and 0 bases from J, the gap between germline ends came to 16 bases. Germline assignment: CDR1 MDHEN and CDR2 SYDVKM. The CDR3 is 16 amino acids. The chain links TRBV28 to TRBJ2-3, with D possibly matching TRBD2 (6 bases). Sequenced: naive CD8+ T cells from PBMCs. This receptor was taken from a man aged 18 to 29 in good health. Some clones in this sample may be carry-over from other donors' samples. CDR3 nucleotides: TGTGCCAGCAGCCCGACCCGAGGAGGGAGCACAGATACGCAGTATTTT. Amino acids: CASSPTRGGSTDTQYF.